This passage covers 24 T cell receptor beta chains from one sample sequenced in a study of PD-1 blockade in classical Hodgkin lymphoma. Profiled with immunoSEQ multiplex PCR; TCRdb holds only in-frame clones, not every one. Among around 93,000 clones listed, around four fifths were seen once. Specified time point: cycle 4 day 1 (C4D1), after 6 weeks of nivolumab. All the patients suffered relapse after autologous stem cell transplantation, and brentuximab vedotin exposure differed. The sequences come from peripheral blood mononuclear cells (PBMCs), collected before the fourth cycle of nivolumab. The source is a human donor with classical Hodgkin lymphoma.

The chain uses TRBV5-6 and TRBJ1-1; 10 bases line up with TRBD1. Trimming took 4 bases from V and 10 from J; bases not matched to a gene: 4. Germline lookup yields CDR1 SGHDT and CDR2 YYEEEE. The CDR3 contains 12 residues. CDR3 nucleotide sequence: TGTGCCAGCAGCCTGACAGGGGGCGGAGCTTTCTTT. This codes for CASSLTGGGAFF.

The V and J genes are TRBV7-9 and TRBJ1-2; possibly TRBD1 for D (5 bases). This CDR3 comprises 13 residues. Germline CDR1 and CDR2: SEHNR and FQNEAQ (reference sequence). V was cut by 0 bases and J by 6 bases, with 8 bases left in between. CDR3 nucleotides: TGTGCCAGCAGCTTAGCAGGGGCTGATGGCTACACCTTC. Encoded protein: CASSLAGADGYTF.

The chain employs TRBV5-1 and TRBJ2-2; a possible D gene is TRBD2 (5 bases). Germline V gives CDR1 SGHRS, CDR2 YFSETQ. V was shortened by 0 bases and J by 3 bases, with 15 bases between the two germline ends. The CDR3 is 17 residues long. CDR3 in DNA: TGCGCCAGCAGCTTGGGTCCGACTAATTTTTACACCGGGGAGCTGTTTTTT. This codes for CASSLGPTNFYTGELFF.

The gene calls are TRBV11-2 and TRBJ2-1; D is possibly TRBD2 (7 bases). The CDR3 covers 15 residues. CDR1 SGHAT and CDR2 FQNNGV come from the germline V gene. V was cut by 1 base and J by 9 bases, with 16 bases left in between. The CDR3 loop reads CASSLAGGRIGEQFF. The CDR3 DNA reads TGTGCCAGCAGCTTAGCGGGGGGCCGAATTGGTGAGCAGTTCTTC.

This clone came up a few times. The J gene is TRBJ1-4, the V gene TRBV2; 9 bases match TRBD1. Per germline, CDR1 SNHLY and CDR2 FYNNEI. V trimming: 4 bases; J trimming: 7 bases; junction bases outside the gene matches: 4. This CDR3 has 14 amino acids. CDR3 loop: CASSGDRGTEKLFF. CDR3 coding DNA: TGTGCCAGCAGTGGCGACAGGGGGACTGAAAAACTGTTTTTT.

For the CDR3, the DNA is TGTGCCAGCAGCCTCGCCGGGCTAGCGGGGGGCATTCAGTACTTC. It translates to CASSLAGLAGGIQYF. The genes are TRBV11-2 and TRBJ2-4, with 11 nucleotides matching TRBD2. The CDR3 is 15 residues long. The germline V gene has CDR1 SGHAT and CDR2 FQNNGV. V gave up 5 bases and J gave up 9 bases; unmatched junction bases: 9.

The chain recombines TRBV2 with TRBJ2-5, with D unclear. V lost 1 base and J lost 2, with 11 bases in between. Germline CDR1 and CDR2: SNHLY and FYNNEI. The CDR3 contains 15 residues. CDR3 DNA: TGTGCCAGCAGTGAAGGTGTGTCACCTCAAGAGACCCAGTACTTC. It specifies CASSEGVSPQETQYF.

The genes are TRBV18 and TRBJ1-2; TRBD1 is a possible D gene (5 bases). Germline V gene sequence: CDR1 KGHSH, CDR2 LQKENI. Trimming took 3 bases from V and 8 from J, leaving 16 bases between them. The CDR3 covers 14 residues. The CDR3 DNA follows: TGTGCCAGCTCACCTGCCGGGGGGACCTTCGGCTACACCTTC. It encodes CASSPAGGTFGYTF.

This clone was seen only a few times. The chain employs TRBV27 and TRBJ2-1; TRBD1 agrees at 8 bases. This CDR3 contains 15 residues. J was trimmed by 6 bases and V by 7 bases; bases with no gene match: 11. Germline loops: CDR1 MNHEY, CDR2 SMNVEV (reference sequence). CDR3 DNA: TGTGCCAGCATGCCCCGACAGGGGATATTCAATGAGCAGTTCTTC. This translates into CASMPRQGIFNEQFF.

The CDR3 reads CASRTGETYEQYF. The CDR3 nucleotides read TGTGCCAGCAGGACAGGGGAAACCTACGAGCAGTACTTC. This chain uses TRBV28 with TRBJ2-7, with TRBD1 identical over 8 bases. From germline, CDR1 is MDHEN and CDR2 SYDVKM. Trimming took 6 bases from V and 2 from J; bases not matched to a gene: 3. CDR3 length: 13 amino acids.

This chain joins TRBV27 and TRBJ2-7, with TRBD2 matching 7 bases. With V trimmed by 6 bases and J by 4 bases, 6 bases remained unmatched. CDR1 and CDR2 (germline): MNHEY, SMNVEV (reference sequence). The CDR3 is made up of 13 amino acids. The CDR3 nucleotides are TGTGCCAGCAGGTCTAGCGGACAATACGAGCAGTACTTC. Amino acid sequence: CASRSSGQYEQYF.

This sequence joins TRBV5-6 and TRBJ2-5, with 7 bases identical to TRBD1. Germline V CDR1 and CDR2: SGHDT, YYEEEE. CDR3 length equals 16 residues. Unmatched junction bases numbered 6, after V lost 1 base and J lost 0 bases. For the CDR3, the DNA is TGTGCCAGCAGCTTGAATGAGGGGGCGAACCAAGAGACCCAGTACTTC. Translating gives CASSLNEGANQETQYF.

The V gene is TRBV11-3, the J gene TRBJ2-1, with 7 bases aligning to TRBD1. V gave up 5 bases and J gave up 15 bases; unmatched junction bases: 10. The germline CDR1 and CDR2 sequences are SGHNT and YENEEA. The CDR3 is made up of 12 amino acids. CDR3 region: CASSRRGQQPFF. CDR3 DNA sequence: TGTGCCAGCAGCCGTAGGGGGCAGCAGCCGTTCTTC.

This chain uses TRBV7-2 with TRBJ2-4; TRBD2 matches at 15 bases. V lost 5 bases, J lost 7 bases, and 12 bases stayed unmatched. The CDR3 runs to 18 residues. Germline V gene lookup returns CDR1 SGHTA and CDR2 FQGNSA. Here the CDR3 reads CASSLRYGTSGRHNIQYF. DNA for the CDR3: TGTGCCAGCAGCCTCAGATATGGGACTAGCGGGAGGCACAACATTCAGTACTTC.

This clone occurred a few times. V gene TRBV4-1 combines with J gene TRBJ2-5, with D perhaps TRBD1 or TRBD2 (5 bases each). Trimming removed 1 base from V and 0 bases from J, with 12 bases in between. Germline values: CDR1 MGHRA, CDR2 YSYEKL. The CDR3 consists of 16 residues. The CDR3 nucleotides are TGCGCCAGCAGCCAAGGTCTGTGGGGGTACCAAGAGACCCAGTACTTC. Encoded protein: CASSQGLWGYQETQYF.

The J gene is TRBJ2-3, the V gene TRBV7-2; D is undetermined. The CDR3 is made up of 13 amino acids. Germline CDR1 reads SGHTA; CDR2 reads FQGNSA. V was cut by 2 bases and J by 4 bases, with 7 bases left in between. DNA for the CDR3: TGTGCCAGCAGCTTAAGGCAGGCAGATACGCAGTATTTT. Amino acids: CASSLRQADTQYF.

J is TRBJ2-5 and V is TRBV5-8; D perhaps matches TRBD1 (5 bases). Germline V gene data show CDR1 as SGHTS and CDR2 as YDEGEE. The germline V and J ends were trimmed by 6 bases and 4 bases, with 19 bases remaining between them. This CDR3 region has 15 residues. The CDR3 here is CASTAPFQGGETQYF. The CDR3 region has the DNA TGTGCCAGCACCGCCCCCTTTCAGGGTGGAGAGACCCAGTACTTC.

V usage is TRBV9 and J usage is TRBJ2-1, with 7 bases that match TRBD1. The CDR3 length is 13 residues. Germline CDR1 and CDR2: SGDLS and YYNGEE. The junction had 1 base not matched to a gene; V was cut back by 2 bases and J by 5 bases. CDR3 DNA: TGTGCCAGCAGCGTGACAGGGAACAATGAGCAGTTCTTC. Its protein is CASSVTGNNEQFF.

This clone was detected only a few times. The chain combines TRBV7-8 with TRBJ2-2, with unresolved D. The CDR3 covers 14 residues. The V end lost 1 base, the J end lost 5 bases, and 8 bases lay between the germline ends. From germline, CDR1 is SGHVS and CDR2 FQNEAQ. This chain's CDR3 is CASSLVGRTGELFF. In nucleotides, the CDR3 is TGTGCCAGCAGCTTAGTAGGGCGAACCGGGGAGCTGTTTTTT.

This clone was observed once. The J gene is TRBJ2-1, the V gene TRBV11-3; D is possibly TRBD1 or TRBD2 (5 bases each). The V gene's germline CDR1 is SGHNT and CDR2 YENEEA. The length of the CDR3 is 13 residues. V dropped 5 bases and J dropped 11 bases, with 16 bases sitting between them. The CDR3 coding sequence is TGTGCCAGCAGCGATCCGGGACGCCGGAAGCAGTTCTTC. Its protein product is CASSDPGRRKQFF.

This clone has more than one count but fewer than ten. This sequence joins TRBV30 and TRBJ1-3, with D hard to call. V shed 2 bases and J shed 8 bases, with 10 bases lying between them. Germline CDR1 GTSNPN, CDR2 SVGIG (reference sequence). CDR3 length equals 12 residues. Here the CDR3 reads CAWSPPWDTIYF. The CDR3 nucleotides are TGTGCCTGGAGTCCGCCATGGGACACCATATATTTT.

V usage is TRBV10-3 and J usage is TRBJ1-6; 7 nucleotides line up with TRBD1. The CDR3 is 17 residues long. Germline V lookup: CDR1 ENHRY, CDR2 SYGVKD. With V trimmed by 6 bases and J by 0 bases, 8 bases remained unmatched. Written as DNA, the CDR3 is TGTGCCATCAGGGAGGGACAGAGCCACTCCTATAATTCACCCCTCCACTTT. It codes for CAIREGQSHSYNSPLHF.

The V and J genes are TRBV10-3 and TRBJ2-3; 7 bases are a match to TRBD2. J was trimmed by 2 bases and V by 1 base; bases with no gene match: 6. The germline gives CDR1 ENHRY, CDR2 SYGVKD. There are 16 residues in the CDR3. For the CDR3, the DNA is TGTGCCATCAGTGAGTTGGTGGGAGGGCACACAGATACGCAGTATTTT. Residues: CAISELVGGHTDTQYF.

CDR3 coding DNA: TGTGCCAGCAGTACAGGGTTAGGAGCAGATACGCAGTATTTT. Protein product: CASSTGLGADTQYF. The V call is TRBV2, the J call TRBJ2-3; weak D call: TRBD1 (6 bases). Trimming pared 5 bases from V and 4 bases from J, leaving 13 bases between. This CDR3 is 14 amino acids long. The germline V gene has CDR1 SNHLY and CDR2 FYNNEI.